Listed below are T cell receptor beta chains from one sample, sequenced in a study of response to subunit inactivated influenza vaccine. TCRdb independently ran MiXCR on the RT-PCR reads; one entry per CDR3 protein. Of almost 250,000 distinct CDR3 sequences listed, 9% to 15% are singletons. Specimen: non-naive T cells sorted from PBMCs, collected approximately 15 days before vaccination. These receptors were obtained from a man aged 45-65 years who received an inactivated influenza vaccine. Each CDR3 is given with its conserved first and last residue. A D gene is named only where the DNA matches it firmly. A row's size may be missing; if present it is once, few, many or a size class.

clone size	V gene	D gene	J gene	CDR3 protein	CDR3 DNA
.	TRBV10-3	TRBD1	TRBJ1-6	CAISLDRASPLHF	TGTGCCATCAGCCTTGACAGGGCTTCACCCCTCCACTTT
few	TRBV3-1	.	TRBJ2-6	CASSHTDSSGANVLTF	TGTGCCAGCAGCCACACCGACAGCTCTGGGGCCAACGTCCTGACTTTC
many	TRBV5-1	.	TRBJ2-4	CASSQLDGGNIQYF	TGCGCCAGCAGCCAACTGGATGGCGGAAACATTCAGTACTTC
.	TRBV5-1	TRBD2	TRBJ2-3	CASSDTSGTDTQYF	TGCGCCAGCAGCGATACTAGCGGAACAGATACGCAGTATTTT
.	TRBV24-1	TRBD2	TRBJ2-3	CATSDWREGTDTQYF	TGTGCCACCAGTGATTGGCGGGAGGGAACAGATACGCAGTATTTT
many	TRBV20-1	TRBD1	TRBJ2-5	CSANNRGNVRKTQYF	TGCAGTGCCAACAACAGGGGAAACGTGAGGAAGACCCAGTACTTC
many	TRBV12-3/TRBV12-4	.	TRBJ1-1	CASIQGVGTEAFF	TGTGCCAGCATTCAAGGGGTTGGCACTGAAGCTTTCTTT
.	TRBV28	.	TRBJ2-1	CASNQAGLLRDEQFF	TGTGCCAGTAACCAAGCCGGTCTCTTAAGGGATGAGCAGTTCTTC
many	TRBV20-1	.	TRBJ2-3	CSASSGVPDTQYF	TGCAGTGCTAGTTCGGGGGTCCCAGATACGCAGTATTTT
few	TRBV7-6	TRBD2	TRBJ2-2	CASSLGPSGNSGELFF	TGTGCCAGCAGCTTAGGGCCTAGCGGGAATAGCGGGGAGCTGTTTTTT
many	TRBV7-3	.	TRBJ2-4	CASSLDFKNIQYF	TGTGCCAGCAGCCTCGACTTTAAAAACATTCAGTACTTC
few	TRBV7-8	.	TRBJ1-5	CASSLGIGGPLSNQPQHF	TGTGCCAGCAGCTTAGGTATTGGGGGTCCCCTTAGCAATCAGCCCCAGCATTTT
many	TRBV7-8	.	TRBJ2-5	CASSFGEGYQETQYF	TGTGCCAGCAGCTTTGGAGAGGGTTACCAAGAGACCCAGTACTTC
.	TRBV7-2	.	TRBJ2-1	CASSFTGTPYNEQFF	TGTGCCAGCAGCTTCACAGGGACCCCCTACAATGAGCAGTTCTTC
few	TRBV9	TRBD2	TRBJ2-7	CASSPLAGHFSPEQYF	TGTGCCAGCAGCCCACTAGCGGGCCACTTCTCCCCCGAGCAGTACTTC
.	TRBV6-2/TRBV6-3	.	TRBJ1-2	CASRLTGEYGYTF	TGTGCCAGCAGACTGACAGGAGAATATGGCTACACCTTC
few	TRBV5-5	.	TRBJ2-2	CASSLLGGVTGELFF	TGTGCCAGCAGCTTGTTAGGCGGTGTCACCGGGGAGCTGTTTTTT
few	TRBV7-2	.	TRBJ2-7	CASSRAGPYEQYF	TGTGCCAGCAGTCGCGCCGGGCCCTACGAGCAGTACTTC
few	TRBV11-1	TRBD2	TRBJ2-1	CASSPSGRVSYNEQFF	TGTGCCAGCAGCCCTAGCGGGAGGGTCTCCTACAATGAGCAGTTCTTC
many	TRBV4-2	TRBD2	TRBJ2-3	CASSQWEGGNTDTQYF	TGTGCCAGCAGCCAGTGGGAGGGCGGAAACACAGATACGCAGTATTTT
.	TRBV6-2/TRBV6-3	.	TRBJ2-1	CASSYSAPDNEQFF	TGTGCCAGCAGTTATTCAGCGCCAGACAATGAGCAGTTCTTC
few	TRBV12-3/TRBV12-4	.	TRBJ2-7	CASSLLTKRDEQYF	TGTGCCAGCAGTTTATTAACCAAAAGGGACGAGCAGTACTTC
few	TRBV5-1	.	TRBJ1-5	CASSFGVNQPQHF	TGCGCCAGCAGCTTTGGGGTGAATCAGCCCCAGCATTTT
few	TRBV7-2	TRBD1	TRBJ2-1	CASSPRTGSQFF	TGTGCCAGCAGCCCCCGGACAGGGTCCCAGTTCTTC
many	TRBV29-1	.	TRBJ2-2	CSVRTNTNTGELFF	TGCAGCGTTAGGACAAACACAAACACCGGGGAGCTGTTTTTT
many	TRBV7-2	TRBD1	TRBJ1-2	CASSPDRGWNYGYTF	TGTGCCAGCAGCCCGGACAGGGGATGGAACTATGGCTACACCTTC